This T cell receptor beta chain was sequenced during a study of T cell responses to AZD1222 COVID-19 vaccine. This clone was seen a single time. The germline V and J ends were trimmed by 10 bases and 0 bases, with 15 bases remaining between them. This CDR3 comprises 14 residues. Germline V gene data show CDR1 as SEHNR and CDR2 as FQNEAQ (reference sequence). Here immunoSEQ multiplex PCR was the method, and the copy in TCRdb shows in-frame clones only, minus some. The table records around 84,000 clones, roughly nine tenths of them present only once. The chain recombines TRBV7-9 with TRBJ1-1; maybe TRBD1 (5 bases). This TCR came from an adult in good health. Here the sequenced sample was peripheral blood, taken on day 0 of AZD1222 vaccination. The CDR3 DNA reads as TGTGCCACCGCTCAGGGCCCTTTGAACACTGAAGCTTTCTTT. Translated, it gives CATAQGPLNTEAFF.